The 28 T cell receptor beta chains listed next were all sequenced from one sample in a study of cytomegalovirus exposure and HLA in healthy donors (TCRdb year 2017). The library came from the immunoSEQ multiplex PCR assay. For the multiplex PCR, a mixture combining 60 forward primers for TCR Vbeta segments and 13 reverse primers for TCR Jbeta segments was used. TCRdb re-hosts the immuneACCESS table, in-frame sequences only. Its copies lack some clones; in the studies checked, an unresolved V gene accounts for under half of them, and the cause for the rest is not known. The sample records 100,000 to 150,000 clones, roughly four fifths of which are singletons. The top ten constitute roughly 7.2% of the sample. The sequenced sample was PBMCs. These receptors were taken from a male donor in good health and CMV-seronegative.

This clone occurred once. This chain uses TRBV4-2 with TRBJ1-6; D is ambiguous. The V and J ends lost 0 bases and 0 bases respectively, with 12 bases between them. The CDR3 loop spans 18 amino acids. CDR1 and CDR2 from the germline V gene are LGHNA and YNFKEQ. The CDR3 region has the DNA TGTGCCAGCAGCCAAGACGGAGATAACAACTCCTATAATTCACCCCTCCACTTT. Protein sequence: CASSQDGDNNSYNSPLHF.

This chain uses TRBV27 with TRBJ2-7; D is unclear. Germline lookup yields CDR1 MNHEY and CDR2 SMNVEV (reference sequence). This CDR3 comprises 13 residues. Trimming pared 4 bases from V and 1 base from J, leaving 8 bases between. CDR3 region: CASSSFLSYEQYF. CDR3 DNA: TGTGCCAGCAGTTCGTTCCTTTCCTACGAGCAGTACTTC.

This chain connects TRBV30 to TRBJ2-7; 8 bases agree with TRBD1. Germline lookup yields CDR1 GTSNPN and CDR2 SVGIG (reference sequence). The CDR3 runs to 16 residues. Trimming removed 3 bases from V and 0 bases from J; junction bases left unmatched: 10. CDR3 sequence (DNA): TGTGCCTGGAGAAGGATCGGACAGGGCAACTCCTACGAGCAGTACTTC. Translated, it gives CAWRRIGQGNSYEQYF.

This chain joins TRBV19 and TRBJ2-3; 8 nucleotides agree with TRBD2. Looked up from germline, CDR1 is LNHDA and CDR2 is SQIVND (reference sequence). CDR3 length: 17 residues. V shed 2 bases, J shed 5 bases, and the junction held 12 bases outside the gene matches. This CDR3 reads CASSISPAGVKGDTQYF. The CDR3 coding sequence is TGTGCCAGTAGTATATCGCCAGCGGGAGTGAAGGGAGATACGCAGTATTTT.

This rearrangement joins TRBV7-2 to TRBJ2-5; D may be TRBD2 (5 bases). Trimming stripped 4 bases from V and 3 bases from J, with 12 bases between. The CDR3 runs 14 residues. Germline V gene data show CDR1 as SGHTA and CDR2 as FQGNSA. CDR3 bases: TGTGCCAGCAGCTACGGACTCGGGAAAGAGACCCAGTACTTC. It encodes CASSYGLGKETQYF.

This clone was picked up a small number of times. V and J are TRBV5-1 and TRBJ2-5; D remains unclear. The length of the CDR3 is 13 residues. Trimming cost V 2 bases and J 1 base, with 6 bases left between them. Germline V lookup: CDR1 SGHRS, CDR2 YFSETQ. The CDR3 DNA reads as TGCGCCAGCAGCTTTCGGTTCCAAGAGACCCAGTACTTC. Encoded protein: CASSFRFQETQYF.

The V and J genes are TRBV27 and TRBJ2-7, with a possible D match to TRBD1 (6 bases). The CDR3 has 13 residues. V lost 4 bases and J lost 3, with 10 bases in between. Germline V CDR1 and CDR2: MNHEY, SMNVEV (reference sequence). CDR3 sequence (DNA): TGTGCCAGCAGTTCAACAGGGTTCTACGAGCAGTACTTC. As protein: CASSSTGFYEQYF.

V gene TRBV27 combines with J gene TRBJ2-6; D gene uncertain. The germline V and J ends were trimmed by 5 bases and 0 bases, with 5 bases remaining between them. Per the germline V gene, CDR1 is MNHEY and CDR2 is SMNVEV (reference sequence). This CDR3 contains 14 residues. Here the CDR3 reads CASSAISGANVLTF. CDR3 sequence (DNA): TGTGCCAGCAGTGCTATCTCTGGGGCCAACGTCCTGACTTTC.

The rearrangement links TRBV6-1 to TRBJ1-2; 7 bases line up with TRBD1. The germline gives CDR1 MNHNS, CDR2 SASEGT. V was pared by 4 bases and J by 4 bases, with 3 bases of the junction left unmatched. CDR3 length equals 13 residues. The CDR3 protein is CASSVGQAYGYTF. The CDR3 DNA reads TGTGCCAGCAGTGTCGGACAGGCCTATGGCTACACCTTC.

V gene TRBV4-3 combines with J gene TRBJ2-2, with 11 positions matching TRBD2. Germline V lookup: CDR1 LGHNA, CDR2 YSLEER. V dropped 0 bases and J dropped 6; count of bases not matched to a gene: 0. This CDR3 has 15 residues. The CDR3 DNA reads as TGCGCCAGCAGCCAAGAACTAGCGGGGGCCGGGGAGCTGTTTTTT. Amino acids: CASSQELAGAGELFF.

This rearrangement joins TRBV7-9 to TRBJ2-5; 12 positions match TRBD2. Matching the DNA end better, TRBJ2-7 makes the J call doubtful. Germline CDR1 SEHNR, CDR2 FQNEAQ (reference sequence). The CDR3 runs 15 residues. For the CDR3, the DNA is TGTGCCAGCAGCTTAGGGACTAGCGGGATCCACGAGCAGTACTTC. It encodes CASSLGTSGIHEQYF.

This chain links TRBV9 with TRBJ1-1; TRBD1 matches 9 bases. Germline V gene sequence: CDR1 SGDLS, CDR2 YYNGEE. The length of the CDR3 is 13 residues. Losses at the gene ends were 7 bases for V and 3 bases for J; bases not matched to a gene: 4. CDR3 amino acids: CASARTGDTEAFF. The CDR3 nucleotides read TGTGCCAGCGCAAGGACAGGGGACACTGAAGCTTTCTTT.

This clone was seen more than once but under ten times. V is TRBV10-3 and J is TRBJ1-5; D possibly corresponds to TRBD1 (6 bases). Trimming shortened V by 0 bases and J by 4 bases, and 10 bases separated the two germline ends. The CDR3 consists of 15 residues. Germline assignment: CDR1 ENHRY and CDR2 SYGVKD. The CDR3 is CAISESAGENQPQHF. The DNA for the CDR3 is TGTGCCATCAGTGAGTCAGCAGGGGAAAATCAGCCCCAGCATTTT.

The V gene is TRBV4-3, the J gene TRBJ2-4; no clear D gene. Trimming removed 2 bases at V and 0 bases at J, with 11 bases between. Per the germline V gene, CDR1 is LGHNA and CDR2 is YSLEER. The CDR3 contains 16 residues. The CDR3 bases are TGCGCCAGCAGCCAATCACTTACCTTAGCCAAAAACATTCAGTACTTC. Amino acid sequence: CASSQSLTLAKNIQYF.

The genes are TRBV5-3 and TRBJ2-5, with D tentatively TRBD1 (6 bases). TRBV5-3 is filed as an ORF, its function uncertain. V was cut by 5 bases and J by 2 bases, with 13 bases left in between. The CDR3 contains 14 residues. The CDR3 here is CARRYGTLQETQYF. DNA of the CDR3: TGTGCCAGAAGGTATGGGACACTTCAAGAGACCCAGTACTTC.

This chain joins TRBV7-6 and TRBJ2-3, with D perhaps matching TRBD1 (6 bases). Germline V gene lookup returns CDR1 SGHVS and CDR2 FNYEAQ. V was shortened by 1 base and J by 0 bases, with 14 bases between the two germline ends. There are 17 residues in the CDR3. This CDR3 is CASSLVGPGASTDTQYF. CDR3 DNA sequence: TGTGCCAGCAGCTTAGTTGGGCCAGGGGCTAGCACAGATACGCAGTATTTT. The full variable domain, its missing parts supplied by reference TRBV7-6 and TRBJ2-3, is GAGVSQSPRYKVTKRGQDVALRCDPISGHVSLYWYRQALGQGPEFLTYFNYEAQQDKSGLPNDRFSAERPEGSISTLTIQRTEQRDSAMYRCASSLVGPGASTDTQYFGPGTRLTVL.

The chain joins TRBV19 to TRBJ2-5; 7 bases are shared with TRBD2. This CDR3 is 13 amino acids long. Germline CDR1 and CDR2: LNHDA and SQIVND (reference sequence). Losses at the gene ends were 5 bases for V and 5 bases for J; bases not matched to a gene: 5. The DNA for the CDR3 is TGTGCCAGTAGTCTCCCCGGGGGGGAGACCCAGTACTTC. This codes for CASSLPGGETQYF.

This chain uses TRBV11-2 with TRBJ2-2; D is perhaps TRBD2 (6 bases). V was pared by 2 bases and J by 5 bases, with 9 bases between. The CDR3 runs to 14 residues. Per the germline V gene, CDR1 is SGHAT and CDR2 is FQNNGV. In DNA form, the CDR3 reads TGTGCCAGCAGCTTACCCGCGGGGACCGGGGAGCTGTTTTTT. Translation: CASSLPAGTGELFF.

Turning to this clone: Other DNA sequences of this sample code for an identical CDR3. This sequence joins TRBV18 and TRBJ2-5; D is ambiguous. This CDR3 spans 13 amino acids. Looked up from germline, CDR1 is KGHSH and CDR2 is LQKENI. The germline V and J ends were trimmed by 3 bases and 5 bases, with 10 bases remaining between them. This chain's CDR3 is CASSPGHGETQYF. CDR3 in DNA: TGTGCCAGCTCACCCGGTCACGGGGAGACCCAGTACTTC.

The chain combines TRBV10-3 with TRBJ2-7, with 8 bases lining up with TRBD1. The CDR3 runs 15 residues. V lost 2 bases to trimming and J lost 0 bases; unmatched junction nucleotides: 3. Germline V gene data show CDR1 as ENHRY and CDR2 as SYGVKD. CDR3 bases: TGTGCCATCAGTGAGCCGGGACAGGCCTCCTACGAGCAGTACTTC. Protein sequence: CAISEPGQASYEQYF.

This clone was recorded once. This rearrangement joins TRBV4-1 to TRBJ1-1; D gene ambiguous. Trimming shortened V by 1 base and J by 7 bases, and 7 bases separated the two germline ends. CDR1 and CDR2 (germline): MGHRA, YSYEKL. This CDR3 is built from 12 residues. This chain's CDR3 is CASSQGDNEAFF. The DNA of the CDR3 is TGCGCCAGCAGCCAAGGAGATAATGAAGCTTTCTTT.

The chain links TRBV4-3 to TRBJ1-6; D not certain. The CDR3 has 17 residues. V was shortened by 1 base and J by 5 bases, with 15 bases between the two germline ends. Germline V gene lookup returns CDR1 LGHNA and CDR2 YSLEER. In DNA form, the CDR3 reads TGCGCCAGCAGCCAAGGACTTTTAGCAGAAGATAATTCACCCCTCCACTTT. Encoded protein: CASSQGLLAEDNSPLHF.

The V gene is TRBV4-3, the J gene TRBJ2-2; TRBD1 is a possible D gene (5 bases). V was trimmed by 4 bases and J by 2 bases, leaving 14 bases between them. Germline V gene data show CDR1 as LGHNA and CDR2 as YSLEER. The CDR3 contains 16 residues. The CDR3 coding sequence is TGCGCCAGCAGCCGCCAACGAGACAGTAACACCGGGGAGCTGTTTTTT. This encodes CASSRQRDSNTGELFF.

The CDR3 DNA reads TGTGCCAGCAGGCCCTCTGCGGGGATGGTGTACCAAGAGACCCAGTACTTC. Translation gives CASRPSAGMVYQETQYF. The chain couples TRBV7-9 to TRBJ2-5; weak D call: TRBD2 (6 bases). V lost 6 bases, J lost 0 bases, and 20 bases lay in between. Per germline, CDR1 SEHNR and CDR2 FQNEAQ (reference sequence). The CDR3 sequence is 17 residues long.

This clone was counted a single time. The chain joins TRBV6-6 to TRBJ1-3; perhaps TRBD1 as D (6 bases). The CDR3 loop spans 14 amino acids. In germline, CDR1 is MNHNY, CDR2 SVGAGI (reference sequence). V dropped 6 bases and J dropped 0 bases, with 9 bases sitting between them. In nucleotides, the CDR3 is TGTGCCAGCAGCTGGGACAACTCTGGAAACACCATATATTTT. Its translation is CASSWDNSGNTIYF.

The genes are TRBV7-2 and TRBJ2-3; TRBD2 agrees at 11 bases. The CDR3 covers 19 residues. CDR1 SGHTA and CDR2 FQGNSA come from the germline V gene. Trimming cost V 1 base and J 3 bases; bases outside gene matches: 12. CDR3 residues: CASSLVPFRTSGGTDTQYF. Here the CDR3 DNA reads TGTGCCAGCAGCTTAGTTCCTTTTCGCACTAGCGGGGGAACAGATACGCAGTATTTT.

The CDR3 bases are TGTGCCAGCAGTTACTCGACAGGCCCCTACTACGAGCAGTACTTC. This sequence encodes CASSYSTGPYYEQYF. The V call is TRBV6-6, the J call TRBJ2-5, with D possibly TRBD1 on 6 matching bases. The tail of the sequence fits TRBJ2-7 better, so the J call may be wrong. Germline CDR1 reads MNHNY; CDR2 reads SVGAGI (reference sequence). The CDR3 is 15 amino acids.

The table lists this clone with a few counts. This chain links TRBV25-1 with TRBJ1-3, with D uncertain. Germline CDR1 is MGHDK and CDR2 is SYGVNS. Trimming removed 6 bases at V and 0 bases at J, with 9 bases between. CDR3 length: 14 amino acids. The CDR3: CASRTSGSGNTIYF. CDR3 nucleotide sequence: TGTGCCAGCAGGACTAGTGGCTCTGGAAACACCATATATTTT. The full variable domain, rest sourced from reference TRBV25-1 and TRBJ1-3, is EADIYQTPRYLVIGTGKKITLECSQTMGHDKMYWYQQDPGMELHLIHYSYGVNSTEKGDLSSESTVSRIRTEHFPLTLESARPSHTSQYLCASRTSGSGNTIYFGEGSWLTVV.